This is a list of T cell receptor beta chains from one sample in a study of radiation and T cells in renal cell carcinoma. The table came from immunoSEQ multiplex PCR; TCRdb's copy has only in-frame clones and leaves some out. The sample lists about 90,000 clones, around 81% occurring once. The source material was blood, sampled from a patient whose treatment included radiotherapy and nephrectomy. The source is a man aged 45 to 65 with renal cell carcinoma. CDR3s include the opening cysteine and the closing phenylalanine or tryptophan. The order of the fields is J gene, clone size, D gene, V gene, CDR3 DNA, CDR3 protein. The D gene is left open where the match is weak. Where a row states a size, it is once, few, many or the class of an expanded clone; other rows omit it.

j_gene: TRBJ1-2
abundance: .
d_gene: TRBD1
v_gene: TRBV2
CDR3nt: TGTGCCAGCAGACCCGGACAGGACTATGGCTACACCTTC
CDR3aa: CASRPGQDYGYTF

j_gene: TRBJ2-5
abundance: .
d_gene: TRBD1
v_gene: TRBV30
CDR3nt: TGTGCCTGGGGTAAACAGGGGTGGTCAGAGACCCAGTACTTC
CDR3aa: CAWGKQGWSETQYF

j_gene: TRBJ2-7
abundance: .
d_gene: TRBD1
v_gene: TRBV4-3
CDR3nt: TGCGCCAGCAGCCAAGGATACCACGAGGGGGCAATGAACGAGCAGTACTTC
CDR3aa: CASSQGYHEGAMNEQYF

j_gene: TRBJ1-5
abundance: .
d_gene: .
v_gene: TRBV4-3
CDR3nt: TGCGCCAGCAGCCAAGAAAGGGCCCAGAATCAGCCCCAGCATTTT
CDR3aa: CASSQERAQNQPQHF

j_gene: TRBJ1-1
abundance: .
d_gene: .
v_gene: TRBV4-2
CDR3nt: TGTGCCAGCAGCCAAGTGCCCCACCCCCCCTATCTGGGATGGACTGAAGCTTTCTTT
CDR3aa: CASSQVPHPPYLGWTEAFF

j_gene: TRBJ1-1
abundance: .
d_gene: .
v_gene: TRBV6-1
CDR3nt: TGTGCCAGCAGTGTCCCCAAAAGTAACACTGAAGCTTTCTTT
CDR3aa: CASSVPKSNTEAFF

j_gene: TRBJ2-5
abundance: .
d_gene: .
v_gene: TRBV9
CDR3nt: TGTGCCAGCAGCGTAGGTAATAGTGGCGGTGAGACCCAGTACTTC
CDR3aa: CASSVGNSGGETQYF

j_gene: TRBJ1-4
abundance: .
d_gene: .
v_gene: TRBV2
CDR3nt: TGTGCCAGCAGTACTCGGCAAGGTGAAAAACTGTTTTTT
CDR3aa: CASSTRQGEKLFF

j_gene: TRBJ2-6
abundance: many
d_gene: .
v_gene: TRBV6-4
CDR3nt: TGTGCCAGCAGTGAGGACAACTCTGGGGCCAACGTCCTGACTTTC
CDR3aa: CASSEDNSGANVLTF

j_gene: TRBJ1-4
abundance: .
d_gene: .
v_gene: TRBV6-5
CDR3nt: TGTGCCAGCAGTTCTCTACTGGCTAATGAAAAACTGTTTTTT
CDR3aa: CASSSLLANEKLFF

j_gene: TRBJ1-1
abundance: .
d_gene: .
v_gene: TRBV7-2
CDR3nt: TGTGCCAGCAGCTTAGTAGGTGCAGGGAATGAAGCTTTCTTT
CDR3aa: CASSLVGAGNEAFF

j_gene: TRBJ1-6
abundance: .
d_gene: .
v_gene: TRBV7-2
CDR3nt: TGTGCCAGCAGCTTAGGGCCGGTCAGACCCCTCCACTTT
CDR3aa: CASSLGPVRPLHF

j_gene: TRBJ2-1
abundance: .
d_gene: TRBD2
v_gene: TRBV7-3
CDR3nt: TGTGCCAGCAGCTCCCGCGGGACTAGCGGGAGTTACAATGAGCAGTTCTTC
CDR3aa: CASSSRGTSGSYNEQFF

j_gene: TRBJ2-3
abundance: .
d_gene: .
v_gene: TRBV5-1
CDR3nt: TGCGCCAGCAGCTCGGGGACGGTGAGGGCAGATACGCAGTATTTT
CDR3aa: CASSSGTVRADTQYF

j_gene: TRBJ1-3
abundance: .
d_gene: .
v_gene: TRBV28
CDR3nt: TGTGCCAGCAGTTTCGGCCAGGGGAGAAACACCATATATTTT
CDR3aa: CASSFGQGRNTIYF

j_gene: TRBJ2-1
abundance: .
d_gene: .
v_gene: TRBV5-4
CDR3nt: TGTGCCAGCAGCTTGGCCGCGGGGCGGGAGTTCTTC
CDR3aa: CASSLAAGREFF

j_gene: TRBJ2-7
abundance: .
d_gene: .
v_gene: TRBV2
CDR3nt: TGTGCCAGCGAGACCAGGGTGGGCGAGCAGTACTTC
CDR3aa: CASETRVGEQYF

j_gene: TRBJ1-3
abundance: .
d_gene: .
v_gene: TRBV7-9
CDR3nt: TGTGCCAGCAGCTTGACCGATGGAGTTGGAAACACCATATATTTT
CDR3aa: CASSLTDGVGNTIYF

j_gene: TRBJ2-7
abundance: medium-sized
d_gene: .
v_gene: TRBV9
CDR3nt: TGTGCCAGCAGCCCCTCCGGGTCCACGGCGAACGAGCAGTACTTC
CDR3aa: CASSPSGSTANEQYF

j_gene: TRBJ2-2
abundance: .
d_gene: TRBD2
v_gene: TRBV19
CDR3nt: TGTGCCAGTAGCTCACTAGCGGGATACACCGGGGAGCTGTTTTTT
CDR3aa: CASSSLAGYTGELFF

j_gene: TRBJ2-3
abundance: .
d_gene: .
v_gene: TRBV6-5
CDR3nt: TGTGCCAGCAGTGAAGAAGGGCTCACAGATACGCAGTATTTT
CDR3aa: CASSEEGLTDTQYF

j_gene: TRBJ2-1
abundance: .
d_gene: TRBD2
v_gene: TRBV7-9
CDR3nt: TGTGCCAGCAGCCCTCGGGGTAGCGGGAGGGTCAATGAGCAGTTCTTC
CDR3aa: CASSPRGSGRVNEQFF

j_gene: TRBJ1-2
abundance: .
d_gene: TRBD1
v_gene: TRBV7-2
CDR3nt: TGTGCCAGCAGCCTACGCGGGACAGCAACACTTAACTATGGCTACACCTTC
CDR3aa: CASSLRGTATLNYGYTF

j_gene: TRBJ2-3
abundance: .
d_gene: .
v_gene: TRBV7-2
CDR3nt: TGTGCCAGCAGCTTAGTGGTGGGTAGCTCCAGCACAGATACGCAGTATTTT
CDR3aa: CASSLVVGSSSTDTQYF

j_gene: TRBJ1-5
abundance: .
d_gene: .
v_gene: TRBV2
CDR3nt: TGTGCCAGCAGAAACCAGGGTAATCAGCCCCAGCATTTT
CDR3aa: CASRNQGNQPQHF

j_gene: TRBJ2-7
abundance: .
d_gene: TRBD2
v_gene: TRBV7-9
CDR3nt: TGTGCCAGCAGCCACGAGGGGGGACTAGACCCCTTCTACGAGCAGTACTTC
CDR3aa: CASSHEGGLDPFYEQYF

j_gene: TRBJ2-1
abundance: once
d_gene: .
v_gene: TRBV29-1
CDR3nt: TGCAGCGTTGTTGCCCCGGGCGAGCAGTTCTTC
CDR3aa: CSVVAPGEQFF

j_gene: TRBJ2-5
abundance: .
d_gene: TRBD1
v_gene: TRBV4-2
CDR3nt: TGTGCCAGCAGCCAAGATGACAGGGGTGAAGAGACCCAGTACTTC
CDR3aa: CASSQDDRGEETQYF

j_gene: TRBJ1-6
abundance: once
d_gene: TRBD1
v_gene: TRBV15
CDR3nt: TGTGCCACCAGCAGGGCTAGGGACAGAACGCCACCCCTCCACTTT
CDR3aa: CATSRARDRTPPLHF

j_gene: TRBJ2-7
abundance: .
d_gene: .
v_gene: TRBV7-9
CDR3nt: TGTGCCAGCAGCTTAGGATACTCAGGGGACGAGCAGTACTTC
CDR3aa: CASSLGYSGDEQYF

j_gene: TRBJ2-1
abundance: .
d_gene: .
v_gene: TRBV9
CDR3nt: TGTGCCAGCAGCGTAGTGGGTCGCTCCTACAATGAGCAGTTCTTC
CDR3aa: CASSVVGRSYNEQFF

j_gene: TRBJ2-3
abundance: .
d_gene: .
v_gene: TRBV5-1
CDR3nt: TGCGCCAGCAGGTTGGGTAGCACAGATACGCAGTATTTT
CDR3aa: CASRLGSTDTQYF

j_gene: TRBJ1-4
abundance: few
d_gene: .
v_gene: TRBV18
CDR3nt: TGTGCCAGCTCAGCCGGGAATACTAATGAAAAACTGTTTTTT
CDR3aa: CASSAGNTNEKLFF

j_gene: TRBJ2-4
abundance: once
d_gene: .
v_gene: TRBV18
CDR3nt: TGTGCCAGCTCACCCTCGATGTGGCAGGAGGACATTCAGTACTTC
CDR3aa: CASSPSMWQEDIQYF

j_gene: TRBJ2-1
abundance: once
d_gene: TRBD2
v_gene: TRBV19
CDR3nt: TGTGCCAGTGCTAGCGGGGGAGTAGATGAGCAGTTCTTC
CDR3aa: CASASGGVDEQFF

j_gene: TRBJ2-1
abundance: once
d_gene: .
v_gene: TRBV5-1
CDR3nt: TGCGCCAGCACCGTGGAGGGAGGCTCCTACAATGAGCAGTTCTTC
CDR3aa: CASTVEGGSYNEQFF

j_gene: TRBJ2-7
abundance: .
d_gene: TRBD2
v_gene: TRBV6-5
CDR3nt: TGTGCCAGCAGCCCATACGCGGGAGGGTGGGAGCAGTACTTC
CDR3aa: CASSPYAGGWEQYF

j_gene: TRBJ2-7
abundance: .
d_gene: .
v_gene: TRBV2
CDR3nt: TGTGCCACCACCGGGACACGGCGAGTGCAGTACTTC
CDR3aa: CATTGTRRVQYF

j_gene: TRBJ2-7
abundance: .
d_gene: TRBD2
v_gene: TRBV2
CDR3nt: TGTGCCAGCACTGCCCCCCAGCGGGGAACCTACGAGCAGTACTTC
CDR3aa: CASTAPQRGTYEQYF

j_gene: TRBJ2-3
abundance: .
d_gene: .
v_gene: TRBV9
CDR3nt: TGTGCCAGCAGTCTAGGAGATAGCACAGATACGCAGTATTTT
CDR3aa: CASSLGDSTDTQYF